This TCR beta chain was observed in a study of beta chain features in type 1 diabetes. The whole isolated RNA underwent reverse transcription, so sequencing captured expressed TCRB transcripts. Measured with immunoSEQ multiplex PCR; TCRdb has only the in-frame clones, and not every one. The sample has approximately 340,000 clones; over 12% are singletons. The study, taken as a whole, reports: Within patients, naive, central memory and Treg TCRB repertoires seemed more similar than within healthy donors. For type 1 diabetes patients, VDJ junctions showed fewer insertions and more deletions.

This clone has just a few counts. What it binds is unknown. The CDR3 is made up of 13 amino acids. Germline loops: CDR1 SGHRS, CDR2 YFSETQ. V dropped 2 bases and J dropped 2 bases, with 7 bases sitting between them. This sequence joins TRBV5-1 and TRBJ2-5; D possibly corresponds to TRBD1 (5 bases). The receptor was derived from a woman aged 18-29 years in good health. The sequenced sample was naive CD4+ T cells from blood. Here the CDR3 DNA reads TGCGCCAGCAGCTTACAGGTACAAGAGACCCAGTACTTC. Its translation is CASSLQVQETQYF.